This TCR beta chain was recorded in a study of T cells in severe cutaneous drug reactions. Regarding the study as a whole: Tolerant-control and healthy-donor PBMC lacked or rarely had the public CDR3 found in blisters.

About this clonotype: Its antigen is unknown.

Libraries were made by iRepertoire multiplex PCR with TCR subtype-specific primers for bulk and single-cell sequencing. Reanalyzing the multiplex PCR reads, TCRdb keeps one entry per CDR3 protein, without DNA. The sample features 21,000 or so distinct CDR3 sequences, with roughly 7.7% in its top ten. The CDR3 contains 15 residues. Germline V gene sequence: CDR1 LNHDA, CDR2 SQIVND (reference sequence). Carbamazepine had induced Stevens-Johnson syndrome or toxic epidermal necrolysis in the sequenced donors. The sample consisted of PBMCs. The clonotype was recovered from a human donor with toxic epidermal necrolysis, a severe cutaneous drug reaction. The chain links TRBV19 to TRBJ2-3; TCRdb outputs TRBD2, but without DNA this stays unchecked. The CDR3 reads CASSIAGGPSDTQYF.